What follows are 15 T cell receptor beta chains derived from one specimen sequenced in a study of T-cell memory formation after mild COVID-19. Via MiXCR, TCRdb re-called the 5' RACE reads, giving one row per CDR3 protein. The table includes fewer than 400,000 distinct CDR3 sequences, 10% to 15% detected once. The material sequenced was PBMCs or a T cell subset sorted from them (not recorded which). The receptors derive from a man aged 18 to 29 who had mild COVID-19 (a few samples of this study predate the infection). Cell type and time point are not known.

This chain links TRBV14 with TRBJ2-7; D is unresolved. With 2 bases removed from V and 3 bases from J, the gap between germline ends came to 8 bases. CDR1 SGHDN and CDR2 FVKESK come from the germline V gene. The CDR3 is 13 residues long. The CDR3 DNA reads TGTGCCAGCAGCCAATTTGTGGGCTACGAGCAGTACGTC. Residues: CASSQFVGYEQYV.

The V gene is TRBV3-1, the J gene TRBJ2-3, with TRBD1 matching over 10 bases. V gave up 4 bases and J gave up 4 bases; unmatched junction bases: 5. CDR1 is LGHDT and CDR2 is YNNKEL in the germline V gene (reference sequence). The CDR3 is made up of 15 amino acids. The CDR3 region is CASSPGQGDADTQYF. CDR3 DNA: TGTGCCAGCAGCCCCGGACAGGGGGACGCAGATACGCAGTATTTT.

The chain's CDR3 is CASSIKQGNSPLHF. Written as DNA, the CDR3 is TGTGCCAGTAGTATCAAGCAGGGAAATTCACCCCTCCACTTT. The gene calls are TRBV19 and TRBJ1-6, with D tentatively TRBD1 (5 bases). This CDR3 comprises 14 residues. CDR1 is LNHDA, CDR2 SQIVND, per germline (reference sequence). Trimming took off 3 bases at V and 7 bases at J, with 10 bases between the two ends.

This clonotype appeared a few times. The chain couples TRBV6-2 or TRBV6-3 to TRBJ1-5; weak D call: TRBD1 (6 bases). Germline CDR1 is MNHEY and CDR2 is SVGEGT. V was clipped by 7 bases and J by 4 bases, with 23 bases between them. The CDR3 runs 17 residues. The CDR3 DNA reads as TGTGCCAGCACCCACGGATGGGGCAGGGGTTTTAATCAGCCCCAGCATTTT. It specifies CASTHGWGRGFNQPQHF.

The rearrangement links TRBV5-1 to TRBJ1-2; possible D gene TRBD1, 5 bases. Germline values: CDR1 SGHRS, CDR2 YFSETQ. There are 15 residues in the CDR3. V lost 0 bases to trimming and J lost 6 bases, with 15 bases between them. CDR3 in amino acids: CASSLAGGGRDGYTF. In nucleotides, the CDR3 is TGCGCCAGCAGCTTGGCCGGTGGGGGAAGAGATGGCTACACCTTC.

This clonotype has a handful of counts. The rearrangement uses TRBV6-2 or TRBV6-3 and TRBJ2-1; D unresolved. V shed 3 bases and J shed 9 bases, with 6 bases lying between them. Germline values: CDR1 MNHEY, CDR2 SVGEGT. CDR3 length: 11 amino acids. The CDR3 sequence: CASSYMGEQFF. For the CDR3, the DNA is TGTGCCAGCAGTTATATGGGTGAGCAGTTCTTC.

V is TRBV29-1 and J is TRBJ1-1; D gene uncertain. V was clipped by 3 bases and J by 1 base, with 12 bases between them. Germline V gene lookup returns CDR1 SQVTM and CDR2 ANQGSEA. The length of the CDR3 is 14 residues. The CDR3 region is CSVDVTAWNTEAFF. CDR3 DNA: TGCAGCGTTGACGTAACGGCCTGGAACACTGAAGCTTTCTTT. Variable domain in full (rest from reference TRBV29-1 and TRBJ1-1): SAVISQKPSRDICQRGTSLTIQCQVDSQVTMMFWYRQQPGQSLTLIATANQGSEATYESGFVIDKFPISRPNLTFSTLTVSNMSPEDSSIYLCSVDVTAWNTEAFFGQGTRLTVV.

This clonotype was detected only a few times. The gene calls are TRBV6-6 and TRBJ1-1; D is possibly TRBD1 (5 bases). This CDR3 region has 15 residues. Germline V gene lookup returns CDR1 MNHNY and CDR2 SVGAGI (reference sequence). The germline V and J ends were trimmed by 2 bases and 3 bases, with 13 bases remaining between them. The CDR3 DNA sequence: TGTGCCAGCAGTTACCCATCAGGGTGGGACACTGAAGCTTTCTTT. It is translated as CASSYPSGWDTEAFF.

This rearrangement joins TRBV2 to TRBJ2-7; the D gene is possibly TRBD1 (6 bases). This CDR3 has 10 residues. Germline V gene data show CDR1 as SNHLY and CDR2 as FYNNEI. CDR3 in amino acids: CASSHLGQRV. The CDR3 DNA reads as TGTGCCAGCAGCCACCTCGGACAGAGGGTC.

A few counts support this clonotype. J is TRBJ2-7 and V is TRBV5-6; tentative D call: TRBD2 (5 bases). The CDR3 totals 14 residues. V dropped 2 bases and J dropped 6 bases, with 15 bases sitting between them. Germline V gene lookup returns CDR1 SGHDT and CDR2 YYEEEE. CDR3 region: CASSFGVEGFEQYF. Here the CDR3 DNA reads TGTGCCAGCAGCTTTGGAGTCGAGGGATTCGAGCAGTACTTC.

The sample holds a few counts of this clonotype. The chain uses TRBV6-6 and TRBJ1-2; D perhaps matches TRBD1 (6 bases). CDR1 is MNHNY and CDR2 is SVGAGI in the germline V gene (reference sequence). The CDR3 consists of 14 residues. V lost 2 bases and J 8 bases, leaving 15 bases between the germline ends. DNA for the CDR3: TGTGCCAGCAGTTACCGTACAGGGTCTGAGGGCTACACCTTC. It codes for CASSYRTGSEGYTF.

This clonotype was counted at least ten times. The rearrangement uses TRBV5-4 and TRBJ2-7; 13 bases line up with TRBD2. The V segment lost 4 bases and the J segment 5 bases; nucleotides outside the gene matches: 15. The CDR3 sequence is 18 residues long. From germline, CDR1 is SGHNT and CDR2 YYREEE (reference sequence). The CDR3 here is CASSPGSLAGGTPDEQYF. The CDR3 coding sequence is TGTGCCAGCAGCCCAGGCTCACTAGCGGGGGGGACCCCCGACGAGCAGTACTTC.

A few counts support this clonotype. The rearrangement uses TRBV29-1 and TRBJ2-3, with 8 bases matching TRBD1. CDR3 length: 15 amino acids. V was pared by 4 bases and J by 1 base, with 7 bases of the junction left unmatched. Germline V gene sequence: CDR1 SQVTM, CDR2 ANQGSEA. CDR3 sequence reads: CSVVPDRVRTDTQYF. The CDR3 DNA reads as TGCAGCGTTGTTCCGGACAGGGTTCGCACAGATACGCAGTATTTT.

This clonotype turned up a few times. The chain joins TRBV21-1 to TRBJ2-1; the table's D call of TRBD1 was not tested on the DNA. TRBV21-1 is tagged as a pseudogene. The CDR3 consists of 17 residues. This chain's CDR3 is CASSKKIEPGGGDEQFF. DNA for the CDR3: TGTGCCAGCAGCAAAAAAATCGAACCAGGGGGTGGCGATGAGCAGTTCTTC.

The sample holds a few counts of this clonotype. The chain couples TRBV2 to TRBJ1-5, with a possible D match to TRBD1 (5 bases). V lost 3 bases to trimming and J lost 0 bases, with 6 bases between them. The CDR3 spans 14 residues. Germline V gene sequence: CDR1 SNHLY, CDR2 FYNNEI. The CDR3 reads CASSDRDSNQPQHF. CDR3 in DNA: TGTGCCAGCAGTGACAGGGATAGCAATCAGCCCCAGCATTTT.